This T cell receptor (beta chain) was found in a study of cytomegalovirus exposure and HLA in healthy donors. Overall study results and limits: HLA-A and HLA-B allele assignments for most subjects were reportedly predicted accurately using TCR beta sequences. By HLA locus, TCR association rates varied in a later analysis, with DRB1 showing the most and HLA-C the fewest. It was taken for granted in presence/absence analyses that sequencing depth across donors was roughly uniform. Rare sequences made up most TCRs, while some public TCRs were found in many donors.

Germline V CDR1 and CDR2: KGHSH, LQKENI. Trimming removed 3 bases from V and 6 bases from J; junction bases left unmatched: 4. CDR3 length: 14 residues. Both 60 Vbeta primers and 13 Jbeta primers went into the PCR. The assay was immunoSEQ multiplex PCR, and TCRdb's table has in-frame clones only and misses some. Its table lists some 40,000 clones. To note about this clone: Its specificity is not known.

The receptor was isolated from a human donor in good health. The specimen was PBMCs. The V call is TRBV18, the J call TRBJ1-4, with TRBD1 matching 7 bases. The CDR3, as DNA: TGTGCCAGCTCACCGGGACAGATGGATGAAAAACTGTTTTTT. It encodes CASSPGQMDEKLFF.